The following is a T cell receptor beta chain sequence with its context. Original methodology: Reference gene primer amplification gave estimated nucleated cell counts. The assay was immunoSEQ multiplex PCR, and TCRdb's table has in-frame clones only and misses some. Clonal size and the V and J genes are those of that table, whereas D and trimming came from the DNA. The sample has around 78,000 clones, over 75% seen once. The trim removed 5 bases at V and 10 bases at J, leaving 7 bases unmatched. In germline, CDR1 is WSHSY, CDR2 SAAADI. The CDR3 has 12 residues. This sample is part of a study of blood T cell repertoires in COVID-19. Study details: There were acute and convalescent COVID-19 samples, and they came from the United States, Italy and Spain. T cells, B-cell-depleted T cells, or PBMCs provided the cDNA or gDNA that served as material.

Material: peripheral blood. The J gene is TRBJ1-2, the V gene TRBV10-2, with TRBD1 matching 7 bases. The sequence derives from a man over 45 with active COVID-19. This CDR3 is CASSTEGADYTF. CDR3 in DNA: TGCGCCAGCAGTACCGAGGGGGCAGACTACACCTTC.